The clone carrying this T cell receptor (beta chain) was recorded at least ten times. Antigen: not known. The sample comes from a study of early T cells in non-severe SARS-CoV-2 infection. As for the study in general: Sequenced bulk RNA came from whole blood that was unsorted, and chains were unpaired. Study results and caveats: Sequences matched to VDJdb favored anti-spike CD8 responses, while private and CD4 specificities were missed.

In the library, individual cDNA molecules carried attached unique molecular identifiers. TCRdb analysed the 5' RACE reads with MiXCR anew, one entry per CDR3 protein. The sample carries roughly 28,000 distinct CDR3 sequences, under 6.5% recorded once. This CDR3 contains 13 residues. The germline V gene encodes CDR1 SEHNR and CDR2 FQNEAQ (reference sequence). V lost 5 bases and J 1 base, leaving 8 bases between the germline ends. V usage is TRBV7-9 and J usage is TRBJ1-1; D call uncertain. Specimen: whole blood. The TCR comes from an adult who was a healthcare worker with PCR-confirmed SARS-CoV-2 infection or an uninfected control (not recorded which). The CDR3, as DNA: TGTGCCAGCAGCCAAAGCGGGAACACTGAAGCTTTCTTT. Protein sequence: CASSQSGNTEAFF.